Included here is one T cell receptor beta chain sequence, with context. The CDR3 covers 18 residues. In germline, CDR1 is SGHNT, CDR2 YENEEA. V dropped 0 bases and J dropped 3 bases, with 19 bases sitting between them. The data belong to a study of blood T cell repertoires in COVID-19. Overall study context: Acute-phase and convalescent COVID-19 samples originated in the United States, Italy and Spain. Sample material is recorded as cDNA or gDNA derived from T cells, B-cell-depleted T cells, or PBMCs.

Authors' methods: Amplified reference gene primers provided the basis for estimating nucleated cell counts. Some clones are missing from TCRdb's copy, which holds only in-frame ones; the method was immunoSEQ multiplex PCR. Clone size and V and J calls were adopted from that table, with D and trimming inferred from the DNA. The table has roughly 24,000 clones, 85% to 95% seen once. This sequence joins TRBV11-3 and TRBJ2-3; D unclear. This receptor was identified in a human donor in a cohort sampled during active COVID-19. Material for sequencing was peripheral blood. Here the CDR3 DNA reads TGTGCCAGCAGCTTAGATAACCCTACTCAGCGTCGGACAGATACGCAGTATTTT. Translating gives CASSLDNPTQRRTDTQYF. The variable domain in full, completed from reference TRBV11-3 and TRBJ2-3, reads EAGVVQSPRYKIIEKKQPVAFWCNPISGHNTLYWYLQNLGQGPELLIRYENEEAVDDSQLPKDRFSAERLKGVDSTLKIQPAELGDSAVYLCASSLDNPTQRRTDTQYFGPGTRLTVL.